Shown below are 31 T cell receptor beta chains from a single sample sequenced in a study of early T cells in non-severe SARS-CoV-2 infection. MiXCR, applied by TCRdb to the 5' RACE reads, yields one record per CDR3 protein. The top ten clones hold 3.8% of a sample with tens of thousands of distinct CDR3 sequences, more than 9% of them seen once. Input material: whole blood. The receptors here all came from an adult who was a healthcare worker with PCR-confirmed SARS-CoV-2 infection or an uninfected control (not recorded which).

This clonotype was observed many times. V and J are TRBV19 and TRBJ2-1; 7 positions match TRBD2. Trimming cost V 1 base and J 3 bases; bases outside gene matches: 6. The CDR3 runs 16 residues. The germline CDR1 and CDR2 sequences are LNHDA and SQIVND (reference sequence). The CDR3 is CASSIGRGRIYNEQFF. CDR3 in DNA: TGTGCCAGTAGTATAGGGCGCGGGAGAATCTACAATGAGCAGTTCTTC.

The sample holds many counts of this clonotype. The rearrangement uses TRBV6-1 and TRBJ2-7; D possibly corresponds to TRBD2 (5 bases). Trimming took 2 bases from V and 12 from J, leaving 20 bases between them. Germline V lookup: CDR1 MNHNS, CDR2 SASEGT. The CDR3 sequence is 14 residues long. CDR3 loop: CASSELNAGGGPYF. The CDR3 bases are TGTGCCAGCAGTGAACTCAACGCCGGAGGCGGACCGTACTTC.

Ten or more counts support this clonotype. The chain recombines TRBV6-5 with TRBJ1-4; no clear D gene. CDR1 and CDR2 (germline): MNHEY, SVGAGI. V was shortened by 0 bases and J by 8 bases, with 13 bases between the two germline ends. This CDR3 is built from 15 residues. The CDR3 region is CASSYSGHLAEKLFF. CDR3 in DNA: TGTGCCAGCAGTTACTCAGGCCACCTGGCGGAAAAACTGTTTTTT.

This clonotype was found many times. V usage is TRBV30 and J usage is TRBJ1-2, with a weak D call TRBD1 (6 bases). Germline V lookup: CDR1 GTSNPN, CDR2 SVGIG (reference sequence). This CDR3 has 13 residues. V was pared by 0 bases and J by 5 bases, with 10 bases between. CDR3 residues: CAWSVGQHYGYTF. In nucleotides, the CDR3 is TGTGCCTGGAGTGTAGGACAGCATTATGGCTACACCTTC. Using reference TRBV30 and TRBJ1-2 for the parts outside the CDR3, the full variable domain is SQTIHQWPATLVQPVGSPLSLECTVEGTSNPNLYWYRQAAGRGLQLLFYSVGIGQISSEVPQNLSASRPQDRQFILSSKKLLLSDSGFYLCAWSVGQHYGYTFGSGTRLTVV.

This clonotype occurred a few times. The V and J genes are TRBV10-1 and TRBJ1-1; D remains ambiguous. The CDR3 length is 15 residues. Per germline, CDR1 WNHNN and CDR2 SYGVQD (reference sequence). Trimming shortened V by 2 bases and J by 3 bases, and 13 bases separated the two germline ends. CDR3 DNA: TGCGCCAGCAGTGAGGGGGTCAGTCGTTACACTGAAGCTTTCTTT. It yields the protein CASSEGVSRYTEAFF.

This clonotype was counted a few times. V gene TRBV18 combines with J gene TRBJ1-1, with TRBD1 as a possible D gene (5 bases). Per the germline V gene, CDR1 is KGHSH and CDR2 is LQKENI. The CDR3 extends over 13 amino acids. V was cut by 6 bases and J by 3 bases, with 11 bases left in between. CDR3 nucleotides: TGTGCCAGCTCTCGGGGGGAGCACACTGAAGCTTTCTTT. It translates to CASSRGEHTEAFF. Full variable domain (rest looked up from reference TRBV18 and TRBJ1-1): NAGVMQNPRHLVRRRGQEARLRCSPMKGHSHVYWYRQLPEEGLKFMVYLQKENIIDESGMPKERFSAEFPKEGPSILRIQQVVRGDSAAYFCASSRGEHTEAFFGQGTRLTVV.

This clonotype was detected ten times or more. The chain is built from TRBV9 and TRBJ2-5; unclear D gene. V lost 2 bases and J 4 bases, leaving 9 bases between the germline ends. The CDR3 is 13 residues long. Per germline, CDR1 SGDLS and CDR2 YYNGEE. CDR3 coding DNA: TGTGCCAGCAGCGTGGCCCCACGAGAGACCCAGTACTTC. Translation gives CASSVAPRETQYF. The whole variable domain, remainder taken from reference TRBV9 and TRBJ2-5, is DSGVTQTPKHLITATGQRVTLRCSPRSGDLSVYWYQQSLDQGLQFLIQYYNGEERAKGNILERFSAQQFPDLHSELNLSSLELGDSALYFCASSVAPRETQYFGPGTRLLVL.

The chain uses TRBV9 and TRBJ2-7; the D gene could be TRBD1 or TRBD2 (6 bases each). The CDR3 sequence is 15 residues long. Germline assignment: CDR1 SGDLS and CDR2 YYNGEE. Trimming left V 0 bases short and J 1 base short, with 11 bases between. This CDR3 reads CASSVGQGRSYEQYF. The CDR3 DNA reads TGTGCCAGCAGCGTAGGCCAGGGGAGGTCCTACGAGCAGTACTTC.

This clonotype appeared many times. The chain uses TRBV18 and TRBJ2-5; the D gene is possibly TRBD2 (6 bases). The CDR3 loop spans 12 amino acids. Germline CDR1 KGHSH, CDR2 LQKENI. Trimming pared 3 bases from V and 7 bases from J, leaving 9 bases between. The CDR3 sequence is CASSPGGVTQYF. The CDR3 bases are TGTGCCAGCTCACCGGGCGGGGTGACCCAGTACTTC.

J is TRBJ2-3 and V is TRBV5-1, with D tentatively TRBD1 (6 bases). V shed 1 base and J shed 0 bases, with 12 bases lying between them. The CDR3 sequence is 16 residues long. CDR1 is SGHRS and CDR2 is YFSETQ in the germline V gene. DNA for the CDR3: TGCGCCAGCAGCTTGCAAGGGACAACTAGCACAGATACGCAGTATTTT. It is translated as CASSLQGTTSTDTQYF. Using reference TRBV5-1 and TRBJ2-3 for the parts outside the CDR3, the full variable domain is KAGVTQTPRYLIKTRGQQVTLSCSPISGHRSVSWYQQTPGQGLQFLFEYFSETQRNKGNFPGRFSGRQFSNSRSEMNVSTLELGDSALYLCASSLQGTTSTDTQYFGPGTRLTVL.

This clonotype was seen at least ten times. The J gene is TRBJ1-1, the V gene TRBV6-5, with 8 bases aligning to TRBD1. Germline V gene lookup returns CDR1 MNHEY and CDR2 SVGAGI. V trimming: 6 bases; J trimming: 11 bases; junction bases outside the gene matches: 8. The CDR3 covers 12 residues. The CDR3 here is CASRIRTGKAFF. The CDR3 DNA reads as TGTGCCAGCAGAATCAGGACAGGGAAGGCTTTCTTT.

This chain connects TRBV11-2 to TRBJ1-1; D unresolved. The germline V and J ends were trimmed by 6 bases and 1 base, with 6 bases remaining between them. This CDR3 is 12 amino acids long. The germline V gene encodes CDR1 SGHAT and CDR2 FQNNGV. CDR3 nucleotide sequence: TGTGCCAGCAGGACACAGAACACTGAAGCTTTCTTT. It encodes CASRTQNTEAFF.

Details on this clonotype: Likely a read error: the CDR3 ends without its conserved phenylalanine or tryptophan. The rearrangement uses TRBV2 and TRBJ2-3, with 7 positions matching TRBD1. CDR1 and CDR2 from the germline V gene are SNHLY and FYNNEI. The trim removed 4 bases at V and 1 base at J, leaving 2 bases unmatched. The CDR3 extends over 14 amino acids. The CDR3 protein is CASSGQGRTDTQYS. Written as DNA, the CDR3 is TGTGCCAGCAGTGGACAGGGCCGCACAGATACGCAGTATTCT.

J is TRBJ1-3 and V is TRBV7-2; D perhaps matches TRBD1 (6 bases). Germline CDR1 reads SGHTA; CDR2 reads FQGNSA. The CDR3 covers 15 residues. V lost 4 bases and J lost 4, with 14 bases in between. DNA for the CDR3: TGTGCCAGCAGCTATGGAGGGGGGTCCGGAAACACCATATATTTT. Translation: CASSYGGGSGNTIYF.

This clonotype was seen repeatedly, ten times or more. In DNA, the CDR3 is TGTGCCAGCAGCCAAGAAATCGCTCTCTGGGGAGGAGGGACTGAAGCTTTCTTT. Protein sequence: CASSQEIALWGGGTEAFF. The rearrangement joins TRBV4-2 to TRBJ1-1; D remains unclear. This CDR3 spans 18 amino acids. The V end lost 0 bases, the J end lost 5 bases, and 22 bases lay between the germline ends. Germline loops: CDR1 LGHNA, CDR2 YNFKEQ.

This clonotype was picked up many times. The gene calls are TRBV10-3 and TRBJ2-4; TRBD2 aligns across 9 bases. Germline V gives CDR1 ENHRY, CDR2 SYGVKD. There are 16 residues in the CDR3. V was clipped by 2 bases and J by 0 bases; unmatched bases: 2. Written as DNA, the CDR3 is TGTGCCATCAGTGAGCAGACTAGCGGAGCCAAAAACATTCAGTACTTC. Residues: CAISEQTSGAKNIQYF.

The chain employs TRBV3-1 and TRBJ2-1; weak D call: TRBD2 (6 bases). The CDR3 runs 15 residues. Germline assignment: CDR1 LGHDT and CDR2 YNNKEL (reference sequence). The ends were cut back, 4 bases at V and 5 bases at J, with 15 bases in the middle. The chain's CDR3 is CASSLLRRADNEQFF. In DNA form, the CDR3 reads TGTGCCAGCAGCCTGTTAAGGAGGGCCGACAATGAGCAGTTCTTC.

This clonotype came up many times. The rearrangement links TRBV29-1 to TRBJ1-1, with unresolved D. V gave up 0 bases and J gave up 4 bases, with 6 bases separating them. Germline V gives CDR1 SQVTM, CDR2 ANQGSEA. This CDR3 has 12 residues. This chain's CDR3 is CSVEDTRTEAFF. The CDR3 DNA reads as TGCAGCGTTGAAGATACTCGCACTGAAGCTTTCTTT.

This clonotype was seen a few times. V is TRBV4-1 and J is TRBJ2-1; 9 bases fit TRBD1. Per germline, CDR1 MGHRA and CDR2 YSYEKL. Trimming at V came to 4 bases and at J to 3 bases, leaving 7 bases not matched to a gene. CDR3 length equals 16 residues. CDR3 nucleotide sequence: TGCGCCAGCAGCCCCCCGGGACAGGGATACTACAATGAGCAGTTCTTC. This gives the protein CASSPPGQGYYNEQFF.

This clonotype has a count of ten or more. The V and J genes are TRBV7-8 and TRBJ1-4; tentative D call: TRBD1 (5 bases). With 1 base removed from V and 6 bases from J, the gap between germline ends came to 15 bases. Germline CDR1 and CDR2: SGHVS and FQNEAQ. This CDR3 is 16 amino acids long. The CDR3 sequence: CASSLEGLGIDEKLFF. Here the CDR3 DNA reads TGTGCCAGCAGCTTAGAGGGGCTTGGAATAGATGAAAAACTGTTTTTT.

The gene calls are TRBV25-1 and TRBJ2-2, with D possibly TRBD2 on 6 matching bases. The germline gives CDR1 MGHDK, CDR2 SYGVNS. This CDR3 has 17 amino acids. V lost 4 bases, J lost 0 bases, and 15 bases lay in between. This CDR3 is CASSVRIGTSNTGELFF. CDR3 sequence (DNA): TGTGCCAGCAGTGTTCGGATTGGGACTTCGAACACCGGGGAGCTGTTTTTT.

The chain joins TRBV12-3 or TRBV12-4 to TRBJ1-2; possibly TRBD1 for D (5 bases). V dropped 6 bases and J dropped 4 bases, with 15 bases sitting between them. The CDR3 extends over 14 amino acids. In DNA form, the CDR3 reads TGTGCCAGCAGCCGCGGGGGATCCTTCTATGGCTACACCTTC. Amino acids: CASSRGGSFYGYTF.

V gene TRBV9 combines with J gene TRBJ2-5; TRBD2 is a possible D gene (6 bases). The ends were cut back, 4 bases at V and 3 bases at J, with 16 bases in the middle. The germline CDR1 and CDR2 sequences are SGDLS and YYNGEE. The CDR3 sequence is 15 residues long. DNA for the CDR3: TGTGCCAGCAGCCGCCGCGGCGGGAACGAAGAGACCCAGTACTTC. Translation: CASSRRGGNEETQYF.

The chain uses TRBV6-5 and TRBJ1-3; D gene unclear. Germline values: CDR1 MNHEY, CDR2 SVGAGI. V lost 6 bases, J lost 4 bases, and 13 bases lay in between. CDR3 size: 14 residues. The CDR3 nucleotides read TGTGCCAGCAGCACCCGCTATGGAGGAAACACCATATATTTT. Translation gives CASSTRYGGNTIYF.

The V gene is TRBV6-5, the J gene TRBJ2-3, with D possibly matching TRBD1 (5 bases). Trimming left V 4 bases short and J 3 bases short, with 11 bases between. Germline CDR1 MNHEY, CDR2 SVGAGI. The CDR3 contains 14 residues. CDR3 in amino acids: CASSSRVQTDTQYF. CDR3 in DNA: TGTGCCAGCAGTTCCAGGGTTCAAACAGATACGCAGTATTTT.

Concerning this clonotype itself: A much larger clone is a single base away; this may be a read error. The rearrangement links TRBV5-4 to TRBJ2-5; perhaps TRBD1 as D (5 bases). The CDR3 loop spans 15 amino acids. Germline V gives CDR1 SGHNT, CDR2 YYREEE (reference sequence). The DNA for the CDR3 is TGTGCCAGCAGCTTGAAGGTAGGGGTCCAAAAGACCCAGTACTTC. Translating gives CASSLKVGVQKTQYF.

Only a few counts were recorded for this clonotype. The chain's CDR3 is CASWYDRDQPQHF. In DNA form, the CDR3 reads TGTGCCAGTTGGTATGACAGAGATCAGCCCCAGCATTTT. This chain connects TRBV2 to TRBJ1-5; D possibly corresponds to TRBD1 (5 bases). V shed 9 bases and J shed 5 bases, with 14 bases lying between them. CDR3 length equals 13 residues. Germline-derived CDR1 and CDR2 are SNHLY and FYNNEI.

This clonotype was detected ten times or more. V gene TRBV12-3 or TRBV12-4 combines with J gene TRBJ2-6; 9 bases are shared with TRBD1. V lost 0 bases to trimming and J lost 1 base; unmatched junction nucleotides: 7. This CDR3 has 19 residues. The CDR3 here is CASSLARQGGTSGANVLTF. The CDR3 DNA follows: TGTGCCAGCAGTTTAGCCCGACAGGGGGGTACTTCTGGGGCCAACGTCCTGACTTTC.

This clonotype showed up many times. This sequence joins TRBV20-1 and TRBJ2-1, with TRBD2 matching 7 bases. This CDR3 has 14 amino acids. Germline trimming cut 3 bases from V and 4 bases from J; bases unmatched to any gene: 6. Germline assignment: CDR1 DFQATT and CDR2 SNEGSKA (reference sequence). The CDR3 DNA sequence: TGCAGTGCTAGCGGTGAGCGGGATTACAATGAGCAGTTCTTC. Translated, it gives CSASGERDYNEQFF.

Ten or more counts support this clonotype. This sequence joins TRBV20-1 and TRBJ2-3, with 8 positions matching TRBD2. Germline V CDR1 and CDR2: DFQATT, SNEGSKA (reference sequence). V gave up 3 bases and J gave up 4 bases; unmatched junction bases: 9. CDR3 length: 15 residues. CDR3 bases: TGCAGTGCTAGCTCGGGGACTAGAGGTTCAGATACGCAGTATTTT. It yields the protein CSASSGTRGSDTQYF.

This clonotype was detected many times. One end of the junction fails to match germline, which may point to a read error. CDR3 loop: CASSLGQGFYGYTF. CDR3 nucleotide sequence: TGTGCCAGCAGTTTAGGACAGGGCTTCTATGGCTACACCTTC. The rearrangement links TRBV13 to TRBJ1-2; 8 nucleotides match TRBD1. This CDR3 region has 14 residues. Germline assignment: CDR1 PRHDT and CDR2 FYEKMQ (reference sequence).